These 23 T cell receptor beta chains came from one sample sequenced in a study of T cell responses to AZD1222 COVID-19 vaccine (dated by TCRdb to the early 2020s). This sample's time point label indicates: about 28 days (+/-7) after the second vaccine dose. Library preparation was by the immunoSEQ multiplex PCR assay. Sourced from immuneACCESS, this table was stored by TCRdb with only in-frame sequences that have V and J called. A share of the clones is absent; for the studies checked, an unresolved V gene accounts for under half, and the remainder has no known explanation. This sample holds fewer than 150,000 clones; 88% were observed only once. Roughly 5.2% of the sample rests with the top ten. The specimen comprised peripheral blood, sampled 28 days after the second AZD1222 dose. These receptors were collected from an adult who received the AZD1222 COVID-19 vaccine.

V usage is TRBV6-2 or TRBV6-3 and J usage is TRBJ1-1, with D perhaps matching TRBD1 (6 bases). Trimming took off 5 bases at V and 1 base at J, with 11 bases between the two ends. The CDR3 consists of 14 residues. The germline gives CDR1 MNHEY, CDR2 SVGEGT. CDR3 bases: TGTGCCAGCAGTGACCTGACAGGGAACACTGAAGCTTTCTTT. Translated: CASSDLTGNTEAFF.

The table lists this clone with a count of one. The gene calls are TRBV27 and TRBJ2-1; D gene uncertain. V was pared by 4 bases and J by 4 bases, with 11 bases between. The germline V gene has CDR1 MNHEY and CDR2 SMNVEV (reference sequence). This CDR3 has 14 amino acids. The CDR3 reads CASSWQYGYNEQFF. The DNA of the CDR3 is TGTGCCAGCAGTTGGCAGTACGGTTACAATGAGCAGTTCTTC.

The CDR3 DNA sequence: TGTGCCAGCAACCAAATGTGGGTTGGCAATCAGCCCCAGCATTTT. Protein: CASNQMWVGNQPQHF. The chain combines TRBV6-5 with TRBJ1-5; D unclear. The CDR3 totals 15 residues. CDR1 and CDR2 (germline): MNHEY, SVGAGI. Between the trimmed V and J ends, which lost 7 bases and 2 bases, there was a span of 15 bases.

The rearrangement joins TRBV6-5 to TRBJ1-2; the match to TRBD1 covers 10 bases. Germline assignment: CDR1 MNHEY and CDR2 SVGAGI. The CDR3 has 14 amino acids. The J segment lost 6 bases and the V segment lost 7 bases, leaving 8 bases of the junction unmatched. CDR3 DNA sequence: TGTGCCAGCACCGGGTGGACAGGGGGGAATGGCTACACCTTC. It encodes CASTGWTGGNGYTF.

The V gene is TRBV4-2, the J gene TRBJ2-7; TRBD1 matches at 8 bases. V was pared by 0 bases and J by 4 bases, with 11 bases of the junction left unmatched. The CDR3 has 17 residues. The germline gives CDR1 LGHNA, CDR2 YNFKEQ. The DNA for the CDR3 is TGTGCCAGCAGCCAAGATTTAGGGACAGGTAGAACTTACGAGCAGTACTTC. Amino acid sequence: CASSQDLGTGRTYEQYF.

V is TRBV7-3 and J is TRBJ2-3; the D call may be TRBD1 or TRBD2 (5 bases each). From germline, CDR1 is SGHTA and CDR2 FQGTGA. This CDR3 has 13 residues. Trimming shortened V by 5 bases and J by 6 bases, and 12 bases separated the two germline ends. The CDR3 DNA follows: TGTGCCAGCAGCCCCGGGGACGGGGATACGCAGTATTTT. Translation: CASSPGDGDTQYF.

The chain links TRBV16 to TRBJ1-2, with D perhaps matching TRBD1 (5 bases). V was cut by 0 bases and J by 8 bases, with 10 bases left in between. CDR1 and CDR2 (germline): KGHSY, FQNENV. This CDR3 region has 13 residues. CDR3 in DNA: TGTGCCAGCAGCCAATCCTCAGCAGGGGGCTACACCTTC. Its translation is CASSQSSAGGYTF.

The CDR3 DNA reads as TGTGCCAGCAGCCAAAATAGCTCGCCCGAGCAGTTCTTC. Translation: CASSQNSSPEQFF. The chain recombines TRBV3-1 (or the pseudogene TRBV3-2) with TRBJ2-1, with D unresolved. V was shortened by 2 bases and J by 10 bases, with 12 bases between the two germline ends. This CDR3 contains 13 residues. Germline CDR1 is LGHDT and CDR2 is YNNKEL (reference sequence).

This chain joins TRBV15 and TRBJ1-6, with 9 bases fitting TRBD1. The germline V gene encodes CDR1 LNHNV and CDR2 YYDKDF (reference sequence). The CDR3 runs 18 residues. J was trimmed by 5 bases and V by 1 base; bases with no gene match: 9. CDR3 coding DNA: TGTGCCACCAGCAGAGCCGGGACAGGGAACTTCAATAATTCACCCCTCCACTTT. It encodes CATSRAGTGNFNNSPLHF.

The chain uses TRBV7-2 and TRBJ2-5; the D gene is possibly TRBD1 (6 bases). Trimming took 5 bases from V and 2 from J, leaving 15 bases between them. CDR1 and CDR2 (germline): SGHTA, FQGNSA. The CDR3 contains 15 residues. The CDR3 region has the DNA TGTGCCAGCAGCAGATGGGGCCAGGGGCAAGAGACCCAGTACTTC. It specifies CASSRWGQGQETQYF.

Note on this clone: At one boundary the junction diverges from the germline segment, which might be a read error. J is TRBJ2-2 and V is TRBV4-2, with 7 positions matching TRBD2. The CDR3 length is 16 residues. Germline V gives CDR1 LGHNA, CDR2 YNFKEQ. CDR3 loop: CASTQDWGGLAGELFF. The CDR3 DNA is TGTGCCAGCACCCAAGACTGGGGGGGGTTGGCCGGGGAGCTGTTTTTT.

The chain couples TRBV5-6 to TRBJ1-6, with D maybe TRBD1 (5 bases). This CDR3 is built from 17 residues. V dropped 0 bases and J dropped 0 bases, with 10 bases sitting between them. Germline CDR1 SGHDT, CDR2 YYEEEE. Written as DNA, the CDR3 is TGTGCCAGCAGCTTGGTTCAGGGTAGCTCCTATAATTCACCCCTCCACTTT. Amino acid sequence: CASSLVQGSSYNSPLHF.

This clone came up once. The V call is TRBV5-8, the J call TRBJ2-1, with D unclear. V gave up 2 bases and J gave up 7 bases, with 4 bases separating them. The germline CDR1 and CDR2 sequences are SGHTS and YDEGEE. The CDR3 sequence is 11 residues long. The CDR3 is CASSFLNEQFF. The DNA for the CDR3 is TGTGCCAGCAGCTTTTTGAATGAGCAGTTCTTC. Variable domain in full (rest from reference TRBV5-8 and TRBJ2-1): EAGVTQSPTHLIKTRGQQATLRCSPISGHTSVYWYQQALGLGLQFLLWYDEGEERNRGNFPPRFSGRQFPNYSSELNVNALELEDSALYLCASSFLNEQFFGPGTRLTVL.

The CDR3 region is CSASGGGNTIYF. The CDR3, as DNA: TGCAGTGCTAGTGGGGGCGGAAACACCATATATTTT. This chain connects TRBV20-1 to TRBJ1-3, with a tentative D call TRBD1 (6 bases). Germline assignment: CDR1 DFQATT and CDR2 SNEGSKA (reference sequence). Trimming removed 3 bases at V and 4 bases at J, with 7 bases between. The length of the CDR3 is 12 residues.

This chain uses TRBV9 with TRBJ2-7; D ambiguous. V dropped 0 bases and J dropped 1 base, with 17 bases sitting between them. This CDR3 is 17 amino acids long. CDR1 SGDLS and CDR2 YYNGEE come from the germline V gene. The CDR3 region is CASSVGVSGKESYEQYF. The CDR3 bases are TGTGCCAGCAGCGTAGGGGTTAGTGGCAAGGAATCCTACGAGCAGTACTTC.

The V gene is TRBV6-5, the J gene TRBJ2-7; D is uncertain. CDR3 length: 11 residues. V lost 5 bases to trimming and J lost 3 bases, with 5 bases between them. Looked up from germline, CDR1 is MNHEY and CDR2 is SVGAGI. CDR3 protein: CASSNDYEQYF. The CDR3 DNA follows: TGTGCCAGCAGTAATGACTACGAGCAGTACTTC.

This sequence joins TRBV6-6 and TRBJ2-7; 7 nucleotides line up with TRBD2. J lost 3 bases, V lost 5 bases, and 7 bases had no gene match. The CDR3 is 14 residues long. Germline CDR1 MNHNY, CDR2 SVGAGI (reference sequence). This CDR3 is CASSRSGEGYEQYF. The CDR3, as DNA: TGTGCCAGCAGTCGAAGCGGGGAGGGCTACGAGCAGTACTTC.

The chain employs TRBV5-6 and TRBJ1-2; 9 bases are shared with TRBD1. The CDR3 totals 13 residues. In germline, CDR1 is SGHDT, CDR2 YYEEEE. V trimming: 4 bases; J trimming: 8 bases; junction bases outside the gene matches: 6. This CDR3 reads CASSVQGAGGYTF. DNA for the CDR3: TGTGCCAGCAGCGTACAGGGGGCGGGAGGCTACACCTTC.

This chain connects TRBV5-8 to TRBJ2-1; 14 bases align to TRBD2. The CDR3 has 16 residues. Germline V gene sequence: CDR1 SGHTS, CDR2 YDEGEE. Unmatched junction bases numbered 5, after V lost 0 bases and J lost 9 bases. This CDR3 reads CASSLGTSGGFFEQFF. The DNA for the CDR3 is TGTGCCAGCAGCTTGGGGACTAGCGGGGGGTTCTTTGAGCAGTTCTTC.

Only one count was recorded for this clone. V usage is TRBV7-6 and J usage is TRBJ1-2, with D maybe TRBD1 (6 bases). Germline CDR1 SGHVS, CDR2 FNYEAQ. V lost 3 bases to trimming and J lost 7 bases, with 9 bases between them. The CDR3 spans 12 residues. The CDR3 DNA sequence: TGTGCCAGCAGCTTTTCAGGGGTTGGCTACACCTTC. Encoded protein: CASSFSGVGYTF.

The chain uses TRBV6-5 and TRBJ2-7; 9 bases are shared with TRBD2. The CDR3 sequence is 14 residues long. CDR1 is MNHEY and CDR2 is SVGAGI in the germline V gene. Germline trimming cut 6 bases from V and 2 bases from J; bases unmatched to any gene: 5. The CDR3 sequence is CASRGLAGTYEQYF. The DNA of the CDR3 is TGTGCCAGCAGGGGACTAGCTGGGACCTACGAGCAGTACTTC.

The J gene is TRBJ1-4, the V gene TRBV3-1 (or the pseudogene TRBV3-2); 8 nucleotides match TRBD1. The CDR3 extends over 20 amino acids. V dropped 4 bases and J dropped 0; count of bases not matched to a gene: 16. CDR1 and CDR2 from the germline V gene are LGHDT and YNNKEL (reference sequence). CDR3 amino acids: CASSPASERQGFATNEKLFF. The CDR3 DNA sequence: TGTGCCAGCAGCCCCGCATCAGAACGACAGGGGTTTGCAACTAATGAAAAACTGTTTTTT.

The V gene is TRBV10-3, the J gene TRBJ2-1, with TRBD1 as a possible D gene (6 bases). The germline V gene has CDR1 ENHRY and CDR2 SYGVKD. V was pared by 1 base and J by 6 bases, with 10 bases between. CDR3 length: 14 amino acids. The CDR3 nucleotides are TGTGCCATCAGTGAGTACGACAGGCCCAATGAGCAGTTCTTC. Translating it yields CAISEYDRPNEQFF.